This TCR beta chain was retrieved from a study of identical twins (dated by TCRdb to 2016 to 2017). With respect to the entire study: To test whether fetal clonotypes persist, this study deep-sequenced TCR alpha and beta repertoires from monozygotic twins, from unrelated adults of various ages, and from cord blood. Replicate twin experiments were performed at different times using different library preparation protocols to rule out contamination.

The CDR3 has 14 amino acids, counting the end cysteine and phenylalanine. Left in the record is the CDR3 DNA by itself, 42 bases read in frame from the first base. All donors were healthy Caucasians. Three unrelated non-twin adults were also sequenced: a male aged 18 to 30, a male aged 50 to 59 and a female aged 50 to 59. Miltenyi CD45RO+ enrichment and human naive T-cell isolation kits were used to isolate memory (CD45RO+) and naive T cells from PBMC. What the research found in general, with its limitations: In monozygotic twins, out-of-frame TCR alpha sharing was systematically underestimated by recombination models, although the models agreed with sharing between unrelated individuals. Abundant cord blood beta clonotypes had fewer insertions, young adult naive repertoires showed a similar but weaker trend, and memory repertoires showed no such trend. The excess sharing between twins in beta out-of-frame sequences was weaker because fewer shared sequences reduced the signal-to-noise ratio. Zero-insertion analyses could be partly confounded by invariant T cells such as MAIT and iNKT, though diverse VJ usage argued against such confounding for most clonotypes. Compared with coincidental sharing between unrelated individuals, an excess of low generation-probability sequences was observed among out-of-frame TCR alpha sequences shared between twins. Because the same donors could not be followed over many years, the conclusions relied on cross-sectional statistical analysis.

Libraries were prepared through 5' RACE. The run used an Illumina HiSeq 2000. A universal primer binding site was added through template switching, and the final cDNA carried a unique molecular identifier so that TCR cDNA molecules could be counted accurately. Specific primers in the conserved constant-segment region were used to synthesize first-strand cDNA for TCR alpha and beta chains. To control for contamination, every cDNA library was double barcoded, receiving both a SMART-Mk sample barcode and Illumina barcodes. TruSeq adapter sequences, together with Illumina sample barcodes, were added in two successive PCR steps. The TCR alpha and beta cDNA libraries were sequenced on the Illumina HiSeq platform using custom primers. In the original analysis: Raw reads were processed with MiGEC to extract unique molecular identifiers, and MiXCR was used to determine CDR3 positions. For each individual, recombination models were inferred using an EM algorithm with the repgenHMM and IGoR tools. Shared clonotype analysis was performed with the tcR package in R, normalizing sharing by the product of cloneset sizes. To study raw recombination free of thymic and clonal selection effects, out-of-frame nonproductive sequences were analyzed. Starting from the raw public reads, TCRdb applied fastp trimming at Q25, assembled clones with MiXCR and retained in-frame beta chains. Duplicate CDR3 protein sequences are folded into a single record with the most common DNA and genes. TCRdb assigned the V and J calls; the authors' analysis was not used. This sample holds 640,000 or so distinct CDR3 sequences; 6% to 6.5% were observed only once. Of the sample, about 1.8% falls within the top ten clones.

Note on this clonotype: The antigen it recognizes is unknown. One end of the junction varies from germline; a read error may be responsible.

The material sequenced was naive T cells sorted from blood. Read against the paper, the sample's cell subset or site label means: cells isolated with a human naive T-cell isolation kit. This sequence originates from a man aged 18 to 29 in good health. The sequence is built from TRBV12-3 or TRBV12-4 and TRBJ1-5; perhaps TRBD1 is the D gene, with 5 bases matching. The DNA sequence reads TGTGCCAGCGGTTTGGGGGGTAGCAATCAGCCCCAGCATTTT. Its translation is CASGLGGSNQPQHF.